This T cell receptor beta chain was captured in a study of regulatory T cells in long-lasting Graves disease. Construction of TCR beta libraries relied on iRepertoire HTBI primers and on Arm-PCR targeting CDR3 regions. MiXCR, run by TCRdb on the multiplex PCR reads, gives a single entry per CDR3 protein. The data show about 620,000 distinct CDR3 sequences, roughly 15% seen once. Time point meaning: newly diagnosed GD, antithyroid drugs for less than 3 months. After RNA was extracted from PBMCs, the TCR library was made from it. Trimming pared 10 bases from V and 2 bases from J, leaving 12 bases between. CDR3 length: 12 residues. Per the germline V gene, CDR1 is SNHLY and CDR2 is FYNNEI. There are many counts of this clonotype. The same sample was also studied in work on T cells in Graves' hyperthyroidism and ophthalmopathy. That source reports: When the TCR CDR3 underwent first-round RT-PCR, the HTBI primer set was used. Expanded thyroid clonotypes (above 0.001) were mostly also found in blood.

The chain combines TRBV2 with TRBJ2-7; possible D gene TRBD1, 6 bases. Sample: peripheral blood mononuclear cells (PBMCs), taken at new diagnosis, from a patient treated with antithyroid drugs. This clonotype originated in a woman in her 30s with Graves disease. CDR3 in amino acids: CATVDSPYEQYF. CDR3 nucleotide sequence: TGTGCCACAGTGGACAGTCCCTACGAGCAGTACTTC.